This T cell receptor (beta chain) is drawn from a study of blood T cell repertoires in COVID-19. Study as a whole: Samples representing acute and convalescent COVID-19 were sourced from the United States, Italy and Spain. T cells, B-cell-depleted T cells, or PBMCs provided the cDNA or gDNA that served as material.

The V segment lost 8 bases and the J segment 6 bases; nucleotides outside the gene matches: 11. This CDR3 has 14 residues. The germline V gene has CDR1 SNHLY and CDR2 FYNNEI. Across over 20 US areas, participants ranged in age from about 18 to 90 years. Assignments of participants to cohorts depended upon their own reported clinical history. Produced via immunoSEQ multiplex PCR; TCRdb's table is partial and in-frame only. The data hold about 320,000 clones, with 75% to 90% observed a single time. V gene TRBV2 combines with J gene TRBJ2-7; 9 bases fit TRBD1. This receptor was obtained from a man aged 55 to 70 who had recovered from COVID-19. The material sequenced was PBMCs or T cells enriched from blood (not recorded which). CDR3 in DNA: TGTGCCAGCCTCCCGATACAGGGGGCCGGCGAGCAGTACTTC. Its translation: CASLPIQGAGEQYF.